The 8 T cell receptor beta chains below were found in one sample sequenced in a study of T cell changes during pregnancy in multiple sclerosis. The assay was immunoSEQ multiplex PCR, and TCRdb's table has in-frame clones only and misses some. Seen here are around 62,000 clones, about 90% observed once, and the top ten hold 0.76%. Source: CD4+ T cells from peripheral blood mononuclear cells, taken in the first trimester of pregnancy. The receptors stem from a female donor with multiple sclerosis, enrolled in a pregnancy study.

The chain recombines TRBV19 with TRBJ2-4, with D unresolved. Germline assignment: CDR1 LNHDA and CDR2 SQIVND (reference sequence). CDR3 length: 13 residues. Trimming left V 4 bases short and J 4 bases short, with 8 bases between. The CDR3 bases are TGTGCCAGTAGTAGCAGCGTAAAAAACATTCAGTACTTC. This codes for CASSSSVKNIQYF.

The CDR3 sequence is CASSETQVGGGYTF. CDR3 coding DNA: TGTGCCAGCAGCGAAACGCAGGTCGGGGGGGGCTACACCTTC. This chain links TRBV6-4 with TRBJ1-2, with D possibly TRBD1 on 5 matching bases. Germline CDR1 and CDR2: MRHNA and SNTAGT. With 6 bases removed from V and 8 bases from J, the gap between germline ends came to 19 bases. There are 14 residues in the CDR3.

The table lists this clone with a few counts. V and J are TRBV19 and TRBJ1-5; TRBD1 is a possible D gene (5 bases). The CDR3 sequence is 18 residues long. The V gene lost 3 bases and the J gene lost 1 base, with 19 bases spanning the gap. Looked up from germline, CDR1 is LNHDA and CDR2 is SQIVND (reference sequence). As DNA, the CDR3 is TGTGCCAGTAGTATCGGGGGGTTAGCTTTCGGGAGCAATCAGCCCCAGCATTTT. Translating it yields CASSIGGLAFGSNQPQHF.

The V call is TRBV4-2, the J call TRBJ2-7; 10 positions agree with TRBD1. The CDR3 contains 14 residues. Trimming cost V 4 bases and J 5 bases; bases outside gene matches: 5. Germline loops: CDR1 LGHNA, CDR2 YNFKEQ. The CDR3 is CASSLRDRGDEQYF. For the CDR3, the DNA is TGTGCCAGCAGCCTCCGGGACAGGGGCGACGAGCAGTACTTC.

The chain employs TRBV2 and TRBJ2-5, with no clear D. The CDR3 consists of 14 residues. Germline CDR1 and CDR2: SNHLY and FYNNEI. V was pared by 7 bases and J by 5 bases, with 17 bases between. DNA of the CDR3: TGTGCCAGCACGAAGGAGTCCCCTGGGGAGACCCAGTACTTC. It specifies CASTKESPGETQYF.

The chain recombines TRBV11-3 with TRBJ1-3; 7 nucleotides agree with TRBD1. V dropped 4 bases and J dropped 3; count of bases not matched to a gene: 9. Germline CDR1 reads SGHNT; CDR2 reads YENEEA. CDR3 length equals 16 residues. Written as DNA, the CDR3 is TGTGCCAGCAGCTCCATAGCCAGGGACAGTGGAAACACCATATATTTT. It encodes CASSSIARDSGNTIYF.

The chain uses TRBV11-1 and TRBJ1-1, with D hard to call. CDR3 length equals 13 residues. V was trimmed by 0 bases and J by 1 base, leaving 3 bases between them. Germline V gene sequence: CDR1 SGHAT, CDR2 FQDESV (reference sequence). CDR3 coding DNA: TGTGCCAGCAGCTTAGCACAGAACACTGAAGCTTTCTTT. Translation gives CASSLAQNTEAFF. Variable domain in full (rest from reference TRBV11-1 and TRBJ1-1): EAEVAQSPRYKITEKSQAVAFWCDPISGHATLYWYRQILGQGPELLVQFQDESVVDDSQLPKDRFSAERLKGVDSTLKIQPAELGDSAMYLCASSLAQNTEAFFGQGTRLTVV.

This rearrangement joins TRBV19 to TRBJ2-5; 13 bases agree with TRBD2. V dropped 5 bases and J dropped 0; count of bases not matched to a gene: 3. This CDR3 region has 16 residues. Germline CDR1 and CDR2: LNHDA and SQIVND (reference sequence). The CDR3 DNA reads TGTGCCAGTAGTCCGGGACTAGCGGGGTACCAAGAGACCCAGTACTTC. This sequence encodes CASSPGLAGYQETQYF.